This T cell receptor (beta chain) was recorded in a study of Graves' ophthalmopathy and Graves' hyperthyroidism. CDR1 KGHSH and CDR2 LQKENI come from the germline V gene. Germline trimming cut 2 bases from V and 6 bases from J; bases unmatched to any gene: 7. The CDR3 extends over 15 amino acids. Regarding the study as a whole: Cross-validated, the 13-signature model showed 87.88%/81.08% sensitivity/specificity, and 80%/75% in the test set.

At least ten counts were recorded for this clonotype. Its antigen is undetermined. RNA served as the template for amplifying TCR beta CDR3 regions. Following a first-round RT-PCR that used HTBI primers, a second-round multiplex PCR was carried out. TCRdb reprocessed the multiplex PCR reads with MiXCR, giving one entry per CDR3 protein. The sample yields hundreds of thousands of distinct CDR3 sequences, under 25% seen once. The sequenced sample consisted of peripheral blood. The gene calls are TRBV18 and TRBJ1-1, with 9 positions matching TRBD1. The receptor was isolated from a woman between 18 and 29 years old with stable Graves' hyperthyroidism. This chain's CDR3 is CASSPSGTGWPEAFF. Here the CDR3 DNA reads TGTGCCAGCTCACCATCCGGGACAGGGTGGCCTGAAGCTTTCTTT.